These 18 T cell receptor beta chains originate from one sample sequenced in a study of blood T cell repertoires in COVID-19 (dated by TCRdb to about 2020). Library method: the immunoSEQ multiplex PCR assay. TCRdb re-hosts the immuneACCESS table, in-frame sequences only. Its copies lack some clones; in the studies checked, an unresolved V gene accounts for under half of them, and the cause for the rest is not known. The sample yields roughly 53,000 clones; 90% were counted once. Of the sample, 2.5% to 3.5% falls within the top ten clones. The sequenced sample consisted of peripheral blood. These receptors were taken from a human donor in a cohort sampled during active COVID-19.

The rearrangement links TRBV7-9 to TRBJ2-2, with D possibly being TRBD1 (6 bases). Germline CDR1 SEHNR, CDR2 FQNEAQ (reference sequence). V was trimmed by 5 bases and J by 4 bases, leaving 20 bases between them. This CDR3 has 17 residues. The CDR3 loop is CASSVPFLGAPTGELFF. The CDR3 DNA is TGTGCCAGCAGCGTACCGTTTCTGGGGGCCCCCACCGGGGAGCTGTTTTTT.

CDR3 DNA: TGTGCCAGCCAGACAGGGGCTCCGTTTCAGTACTTC. Protein sequence: CASQTGAPFQYF. The rearrangement joins TRBV28 to TRBJ2-4; 8 nucleotides match TRBD1. V shed 8 bases and J 11 bases; nucleotides not matched to a gene: 8. Per germline, CDR1 MDHEN and CDR2 SYDVKM. The CDR3 covers 12 residues.

The sample holds a few counts of this clone. This chain joins TRBV5-4 and TRBJ1-2; the D gene is possibly TRBD1 (5 bases). CDR1 is SGHNT and CDR2 is YYREEE in the germline V gene (reference sequence). The V and J ends lost 4 bases and 4 bases respectively, with 14 bases between them. The CDR3 has 14 residues. CDR3 DNA sequence: TGTGCCAGCAGCCCGCCTACAGGTACCTATGGCTACACCTTC. This gives the protein CASSPPTGTYGYTF.

This chain links TRBV5-1 with TRBJ1-4, with 12 bases that match TRBD1. V trimming: 2 bases; J trimming: 8 bases; junction bases outside the gene matches: 1. Germline V gene sequence: CDR1 SGHRS, CDR2 YFSETQ. The CDR3 is 14 residues long. The CDR3 DNA reads TGCGCCAGCAGCTTTGGGACAGGGGGCGAAAAACTGTTTTTT. It specifies CASSFGTGGEKLFF.

The V call is TRBV7-8, the J call TRBJ2-7; 16 bases agree with TRBD2. The length of the CDR3 is 19 residues. Unmatched junction bases numbered 10, after V lost 2 bases and J lost 3 bases. Per germline, CDR1 SGHVS and CDR2 FQNEAQ. For the CDR3, the DNA is TGTGCCAGCAGCTTACGGCCCGGGACTAGCGGGAGGGCCGGCTACGAGCAGTACTTC. Its protein is CASSLRPGTSGRAGYEQYF.

The genes are TRBV9 and TRBJ2-3; 8 bases line up with TRBD2. CDR3 length equals 14 residues. The ends lost 4 bases at V and 4 bases at J; junction bases unmatched: 5. Per germline, CDR1 SGDLS and CDR2 YYNGEE. CDR3 bases: TGTGCCAGCAGCCCGGGGGGGTCCCCAGATACGCAGTATTTT. Encoded protein: CASSPGGSPDTQYF.

The chain is built from TRBV5-1 and TRBJ2-1, with D possibly being TRBD1 (7 bases). The CDR3 consists of 15 residues. Trimming took off 4 bases at V and 2 bases at J, with 13 bases between the two ends. Germline CDR1 is SGHRS and CDR2 is YFSETQ. Here the CDR3 DNA reads TGCGCCAGCAGCCCGGGGGACAGAGCCTACAATGAGCAGTTCTTC. Its translation: CASSPGDRAYNEQFF. Variable domain in full (rest from reference TRBV5-1 and TRBJ2-1): KAGVTQTPRYLIKTRGQQVTLSCSPISGHRSVSWYQQTPGQGLQFLFEYFSETQRNKGNFPGRFSGRQFSNSRSEMNVSTLELGDSALYLCASSPGDRAYNEQFFGPGTRLTVL.

This chain connects TRBV24-1 to TRBJ2-2, with D unclear. V was pared by 5 bases and J by 4 bases, with 7 bases between. The CDR3 runs 13 residues. CDR1 KGHDR and CDR2 SFDVKD come from the germline V gene. The CDR3 DNA reads as TGTGCCACCAGTGGCGTCGGCACCGGGGAGCTGTTTTTT. Translation: CATSGVGTGELFF.

This clone was seen a handful of times. V gene TRBV19 combines with J gene TRBJ1-5; D gene uncertain. Germline V gene data show CDR1 as LNHDA and CDR2 as SQIVND (reference sequence). The germline V and J ends were trimmed by 5 bases and 0 bases, with 20 bases remaining between them. This CDR3 region has 18 residues. In DNA, the CDR3 is TGTGCCAGTAGTGTACTCGGGAGGGAGAGGTATAGCAATCAGCCCCAGCATTTT. It encodes CASSVLGRERYSNQPQHF.

The chain employs TRBV4-2 and TRBJ2-3; D is perhaps TRBD2 (6 bases). CDR1 and CDR2 (germline): LGHNA, YNFKEQ. The CDR3 length is 19 residues. V lost 0 bases to trimming and J lost 6 bases, with 25 bases between them. CDR3 sequence reads: CASSQDGTAGTGAVDTQYF. The CDR3 DNA is TGTGCCAGCAGCCAAGACGGTACCGCCGGGACTGGGGCGGTTGATACGCAGTATTTT.

This chain connects TRBV11-2 to TRBJ2-7, with a tentative D call TRBD1 (6 bases). V gave up 5 bases and J gave up 6 bases, with 14 bases separating them. This CDR3 contains 13 residues. Per the germline V gene, CDR1 is SGHAT and CDR2 is FQNNGV. The CDR3 sequence is CASSPSPGVEQYV. CDR3 in DNA: TGTGCCAGCAGCCCCTCCCCAGGGGTCGAGCAGTACGTC.

The gene calls are TRBV4-3 and TRBJ2-2; tentative D call: TRBD2 (5 bases). Trimming removed 3 bases from V and 0 bases from J, with 11 bases in between. This CDR3 has 16 amino acids. Germline CDR1 and CDR2: LGHNA and YSLEER. The CDR3 spells CASSHEPSTNTGELFF. The CDR3 region has the DNA TGCGCCAGCAGCCATGAACCTAGCACGAACACCGGGGAGCTGTTTTTT.

A single count supports this clone. This sequence joins TRBV6-1 and TRBJ2-3; tentatively, D is TRBD1 (6 bases). The germline V gene has CDR1 MNHNS and CDR2 SASEGT. The CDR3 loop spans 17 amino acids. V was cut by 3 bases and J by 1 base, with 17 bases left in between. The CDR3 DNA follows: TGTGCCAGCAGTGAGACCTGGCAGGGGTTGCGCACAGATACGCAGTATTTT. Its protein is CASSETWQGLRTDTQYF.

The J gene is TRBJ1-1, the V gene TRBV5-1, with D possibly matching TRBD1 (6 bases). V was trimmed by 4 bases and J by 2 bases, leaving 9 bases between them. Germline V gene data show CDR1 as SGHRS and CDR2 as YFSETQ. The CDR3 extends over 13 amino acids. The DNA of the CDR3 is TGCGCCAGCAGCCCTGGGACAAACACTGAAGCTTTCTTT. This encodes CASSPGTNTEAFF.

The rearrangement uses TRBV5-4 and TRBJ1-2; no firm D call. V gave up 3 bases and J gave up 6 bases, with 15 bases separating them. Germline CDR1 is SGHNT and CDR2 is YYREEE (reference sequence). This CDR3 contains 14 residues. CDR3: CASSSFSPLDGYTF. CDR3 coding DNA: TGTGCCAGCAGCTCCTTCTCCCCCCTAGATGGCTACACCTTC.

The chain recombines TRBV11-2 with TRBJ1-2; D is uncertain. Germline V gene data show CDR1 as SGHAT and CDR2 as FQNNGV. This CDR3 is built from 14 residues. With 1 base removed from V and 3 bases from J, the gap between germline ends came to 9 bases. The CDR3 DNA sequence: TGTGCCAGCAGCTTAGCGTTCCAGTACTATGGCTACACCTTC. Translating gives CASSLAFQYYGYTF.

The count of this clone is one. This chain joins TRBV6-5 and TRBJ2-7, with 11 bases that match TRBD2. In germline, CDR1 is MNHEY, CDR2 SVGAGI. The CDR3 contains 15 residues. J was trimmed by 5 bases and V by 5 bases; bases with no gene match: 8. Here the CDR3 DNA reads TGTGCCAGCAGTCCCCGTAGCGGGGGGGCCCACGAGCAGTACGTC. Amino acid sequence: CASSPRSGGAHEQYV.

The J gene is TRBJ2-7, the V gene TRBV7-2; a weak D match, TRBD1 (6 bases). The CDR3 runs to 15 residues. V was pared by 2 bases and J by 4 bases, with 15 bases between. From germline, CDR1 is SGHTA and CDR2 FQGNSA. CDR3 region: CASSLTLGAEYEQYV. CDR3 nucleotide sequence: TGTGCCAGCAGCTTAACCCTGGGGGCAGAATACGAGCAGTACGTC.